Following are 27 T cell receptor beta chains from one sample sequenced in a study of blood T cells in healthy people across ages. A sample-barcoded 5' primer and a J-beta primer mix were used in a second PCR of about 6 to 12 cycles. TCRdb re-analysed the 5' RACE reads in MiXCR, keeping a single row per CDR3 protein. The sample lists 780,000 or so distinct CDR3 sequences; 20% to 30% were seen once. This sample also appeared in a second study, on T cells of mothers and their children.

Sequencing was carried out using blood. The receptors come from a boy younger than 18 in good health.

This clonotype was detected only a few times. The chain is built from TRBV29-1 and TRBJ2-5; D assignment may be TRBD1 or TRBD2 (5 bases each). Judging by the DNA end, TRBJ2-7 fits better; the J call may be wrong. CDR1 and CDR2 from the germline V gene are SQVTM and ANQGSEA. The CDR3 has 17 amino acids. The CDR3 DNA follows: TGCAGCGTTGAAGAAGGGATGGGGGACCTGGGGGTTTACGAGCAGTACTTC. This sequence encodes CSVEEGMGDLGVYEQYF.

The genes are TRBV15 and TRBJ2-4, with TRBD2 identical over 9 bases. The ends lost 1 base at V and 6 bases at J; junction bases unmatched: 1. CDR1 is LNHNV, CDR2 YYDKDF, per germline (reference sequence). The CDR3 covers 14 residues. This CDR3 reads CATSRGAGGNIQYF. As DNA, the CDR3 is TGTGCCACCAGCAGAGGAGCGGGGGGAAACATTCAGTACTTC.

The chain is built from TRBV7-2 and TRBJ2-4, with no clear D. The CDR3 extends over 17 amino acids. V was pared by 5 bases and J by 0 bases, with 17 bases between. Germline CDR1 and CDR2: SGHTA and FQGNSA. The CDR3 bases are TGTGCCAGCAGCACCCAGACTTCCTCAATAGCCAAAAACATTCAGTACTTC. Protein: CASSTQTSSIAKNIQYF.

J is TRBJ2-1 and V is TRBV5-1; TRBD1 or TRBD2 may be the D gene (5 bases each). This CDR3 is built from 13 residues. Trimming took off 3 bases at V and 12 bases at J, with 16 bases between the two ends. Per the germline V gene, CDR1 is SGHRS and CDR2 is YFSETQ. The CDR3 sequence is CASSYGTPAGQFF. CDR3 nucleotides: TGCGCCAGCAGCTACGGGACGCCCGCTGGGCAGTTCTTC.

This clonotype was seen more than once but under ten times. The chain joins TRBV25-1 to TRBJ2-5; 7 bases are shared with TRBD1. The DNA end is more similar to TRBJ2-7, so the J call may be wrong. CDR1 and CDR2 (germline): MGHDK, SYGVNS. The CDR3 consists of 13 residues. CDR3 residues: CASSEGPGGEQYF. The CDR3, as DNA: TGTGCCAGCAGTGAAGGGCCAGGGGGCGAGCAGTACTTC.

The rearrangement joins TRBV20-1 to TRBJ2-2; a possible D gene is TRBD2 (6 bases). This CDR3 region has 14 residues. Germline V gives CDR1 DFQATT, CDR2 SNEGSKA (reference sequence). V was clipped by 2 bases and J by 7 bases, with 14 bases between them. The CDR3 loop reads CSARPTSFRGELFF. The CDR3, as DNA: TGCAGTGCTAGACCCACTAGCTTTCGCGGGGAGCTGTTTTTT.

J is TRBJ2-5 and V is TRBV29-1; D is perhaps TRBD1 (6 bases). The CDR3 extends over 16 amino acids. Germline CDR1 reads SQVTM; CDR2 reads ANQGSEA. V lost 6 bases and J lost 4, with 24 bases in between. This CDR3 is CSVDGLYTGIGETQYF. The CDR3 DNA is TGCAGCGTCGATGGCCTCTATACAGGGATTGGAGAGACCCAGTACTTC.

This chain links TRBV24-1 with TRBJ2-2; tentatively, D is TRBD2 (6 bases). From germline, CDR1 is KGHDR and CDR2 SFDVKD. The ends were cut back, 5 bases at V and 1 base at J, with 19 bases in the middle. The CDR3 consists of 18 residues. DNA of the CDR3: TGTGCCACCAGTGGGGGACTCAGCCTGACACTGAACACCGGGGAGCTGTTTTTT. Protein product: CATSGGLSLTLNTGELFF.

The chain combines TRBV29-1 with TRBJ2-1; D assignment may be TRBD1 or TRBD2 (5 bases each). There are 13 residues in the CDR3. V lost 6 bases, J lost 4 bases, and 13 bases lay in between. Germline CDR1 is SQVTM and CDR2 is ANQGSEA. This CDR3 is CSVGVPGYNEQFF. The CDR3 nucleotides read TGCAGCGTGGGGGTTCCCGGATACAATGAGCAGTTCTTC.

This clonotype has a handful of counts. V and J are TRBV4-2 and TRBJ2-4, with D perhaps TRBD1 (5 bases). V dropped 1 base and J dropped 3 bases, with 13 bases sitting between them. CDR3 size: 16 residues. Germline V CDR1 and CDR2: LGHNA, YNFKEQ. The CDR3 loop reads CASSQGMGQDKNIQYF. The DNA of the CDR3 is TGTGCCAGCAGCCAAGGGATGGGGCAGGACAAAAACATTCAGTACTTC.

J is TRBJ2-5 and V is TRBV6-5; 8 bases agree with TRBD2. Trimming removed 0 bases from V and 1 base from J; junction bases left unmatched: 4. The V gene's germline CDR1 is MNHEY and CDR2 SVGAGI. This CDR3 contains 16 residues. Here the CDR3 reads CASSYSRGGIQETQYF. The DNA of the CDR3 is TGTGCCAGCAGTTACTCACGGGGGGGAATCCAAGAGACCCAGTACTTC.

The rearrangement links TRBV10-3 to TRBJ1-2; TRBD1 might be the D (5 bases). The CDR3 sequence is 17 residues long. Per the germline V gene, CDR1 is ENHRY and CDR2 is SYGVKD. Trimming cost V 3 bases and J 8 bases, with 25 bases left between them. CDR3 coding DNA: TGTGCCATCAGTGACACCGACATACACCGGGACTTTAAGGGCTACACCTTC. Residues: CAISDTDIHRDFKGYTF.

This clonotype came up once. This chain's CDR3 is CASSLAGVGAYEQYF. The CDR3 nucleotides read TGCGCCAGCAGCTTGGCAGGCGTTGGGGCCTACGAGCAGTACTTC. The chain is built from TRBV5-1 and TRBJ2-7; no reliable D call. CDR3 length: 15 amino acids. Trimming stripped 0 bases from V and 2 bases from J, with 12 bases between. Looked up from germline, CDR1 is SGHRS and CDR2 is YFSETQ. The whole variable domain, filled in from reference TRBV5-1 and TRBJ2-7, reads KAGVTQTPRYLIKTRGQQVTLSCSPISGHRSVSWYQQTPGQGLQFLFEYFSETQRNKGNFPGRFSGRQFSNSRSEMNVSTLELGDSALYLCASSLAGVGAYEQYFGPGTRLTVT.

Concerning this clonotype: Without the conserved terminal phenylalanine or tryptophan, this CDR3 likely stems from a read error. The chain combines TRBV15 with TRBJ2-7; 9 bases map to TRBD2. The germline gives CDR1 LNHNV, CDR2 YYDKDF (reference sequence). The CDR3 contains 14 residues. V trimming: 3 bases; J trimming: 5 bases; junction bases outside the gene matches: 5. The CDR3 is CATSSGGTSHEQYL. As DNA, the CDR3 is TGTGCCACCAGCAGCGGTGGGACTAGCCACGAGCAGTACCTC.

In this sample, this clonotype turned up a few times. This chain connects TRBV15 to TRBJ2-3; 7 nucleotides agree with TRBD2. The CDR3 runs to 14 residues. With 4 bases clipped from V and 4 bases from J, the junction kept 5 bases outside the gene matches. Germline V gene data show CDR1 as LNHNV and CDR2 as YYDKDF (reference sequence). CDR3 loop: CATSTIGLADTQYF. As DNA, the CDR3 is TGTGCCACCAGCACGATCGGACTAGCAGATACGCAGTATTTT.

This clonotype was observed at least ten times. This rearrangement joins TRBV5-1 to TRBJ1-6, with 9 bases identical to TRBD1. The CDR3 is made up of 17 amino acids. The V gene end was trimmed by 0 bases and the J gene end by 9 bases; junction bases not matched to a gene: 10. From germline, CDR1 is SGHRS and CDR2 YFSETQ. The CDR3 DNA reads TGCGCCAGCAGCTTGGCCCTTTCGGACAGGGGCGGTTCACCCCTCCACTTT. It yields the protein CASSLALSDRGGSPLHF.

This clonotype was recorded only once. The chain has TRBV4-1 and TRBJ2-5, with TRBD2 matching over 8 bases. J lost 4 bases, V lost 0 bases, and 7 bases had no gene match. The CDR3 is 16 amino acids. Germline loops: CDR1 MGHRA, CDR2 YSYEKL. The CDR3 coding sequence is TGCGCCAGCAGCCAAGAGAGCGGGAGCGAGGTAGAGACCCAGTACTTC. This sequence encodes CASSQESGSEVETQYF.

Here the CDR3 DNA reads TGTGCCAGCAGTTTGACAACCGTATTGTTTGACAATGAGCAGTTCTTC. It codes for CASSLTTVLFDNEQFF. The genes are TRBV12-3 or TRBV12-4 and TRBJ2-1; D gene uncertain. The CDR3 spans 16 residues. V dropped 3 bases and J dropped 5 bases, with 17 bases sitting between them.

This chain uses TRBV28 with TRBJ1-2, with 8 positions matching TRBD1. This CDR3 contains 15 residues. The V and J ends lost 3 bases and 4 bases, in that order; junction bases with no gene match: 7. CDR1 and CDR2 (germline): MDHEN, SYDVKM. In DNA, the CDR3 is TGTGCCAGCAGTTTGGAGGACAGGGCTCGCTATGGCTACACCTTC. Translation: CASSLEDRARYGYTF.

The V gene is TRBV7-6, the J gene TRBJ1-2, with D possibly matching TRBD1 (6 bases). Trimming cost V 1 base and J 3 bases, with 12 bases left between them. CDR3 length: 15 residues. CDR1 is SGHVS, CDR2 FNYEAQ, per germline. The CDR3 loop reads CASSLEATGDYGYTF. The CDR3 DNA reads TGTGCCAGCAGCTTAGAGGCGACAGGCGACTATGGCTACACCTTC.

This sequence joins TRBV2 and TRBJ1-4; unclear D gene. Germline CDR1 SNHLY, CDR2 FYNNEI. The CDR3 extends over 14 amino acids. V was pared by 6 bases and J by 4 bases, with 12 bases between. As DNA, the CDR3 is TGTGCCAGCAGGGCGGGAAGGGTTAATGAAAAACTGTTTTTT. Residues: CASRAGRVNEKLFF.

This chain connects TRBV11-2 to TRBJ1-6; 9 nucleotides match TRBD1. Germline CDR1 reads SGHAT; CDR2 reads FQNNGV. The CDR3 has 17 amino acids. J lost 2 bases, V lost 1 base, and 3 bases had no gene match. CDR3 in DNA: TGTGCCAGCAGCTTAGTTGGACAGGGGACCTATAATTCACCCCTCCACTTT. Translated: CASSLVGQGTYNSPLHF.

A few counts support this clonotype. At one end the junction does not follow the germline gene, possibly because of a read error. The V gene is TRBV7-8, the J gene TRBJ2-7; possibly TRBD2 for D (6 bases). There are 13 residues in the CDR3. Germline V lookup: CDR1 SGHVS, CDR2 FQNEAQ. The CDR3 DNA follows: TGTGCCAGCAGCTCCGCTCTAGGGAAACGGGGGAACTTC. Translation gives CASSSALGKRGNF.

J is TRBJ2-1 and V is TRBV6-1; tentative D call: TRBD1 (5 bases). Germline lookup yields CDR1 MNHNS and CDR2 SASEGT. The CDR3 spans 15 residues. V was cut by 4 bases and J by 1 base, with 11 bases left in between. The CDR3 reads CASSVGAPSYNEQFF. CDR3 bases: TGTGCCAGCAGTGTAGGGGCCCCGTCCTACAATGAGCAGTTCTTC.

With regard to this clonotype: An end of the junction does not agree with germline; a read error may underlie this. The J gene is TRBJ2-1, the V gene TRBV28; D not resolved. The germline gives CDR1 MDHEN, CDR2 SYDVKM. The CDR3 has 13 amino acids. The CDR3 DNA is TGTGCCAGCAATGAAGTCTCCTACAATGGGCAGTTCTTC. The encoded protein is CASNEVSYNGQFF.

This clonotype was detected only a few times. The chain uses TRBV5-1 and TRBJ2-5; 11 bases align to TRBD2. The end of the DNA aligns better with TRBJ2-7, so the J call may be wrong. The CDR3 extends over 16 amino acids. In germline, CDR1 is SGHRS, CDR2 YFSETQ. CDR3 sequence reads: CASSLELAGGPGEQYF. The CDR3 coding sequence is TGCGCCAGCAGCTTGGAGTTAGCGGGAGGGCCAGGCGAGCAGTACTTC.

The J gene is TRBJ2-1, the V gene TRBV29-1, with D tentatively TRBD2 (6 bases). V gave up 0 bases and J gave up 4 bases, with 13 bases separating them. The germline V gene has CDR1 SQVTM and CDR2 ANQGSEA. The CDR3 runs 15 residues. The CDR3 region has the DNA TGCAGCGTTGAAGAGGGACTCCCCTCTTACAATGAGCAGTTCTTC. Its protein product is CSVEEGLPSYNEQFF.